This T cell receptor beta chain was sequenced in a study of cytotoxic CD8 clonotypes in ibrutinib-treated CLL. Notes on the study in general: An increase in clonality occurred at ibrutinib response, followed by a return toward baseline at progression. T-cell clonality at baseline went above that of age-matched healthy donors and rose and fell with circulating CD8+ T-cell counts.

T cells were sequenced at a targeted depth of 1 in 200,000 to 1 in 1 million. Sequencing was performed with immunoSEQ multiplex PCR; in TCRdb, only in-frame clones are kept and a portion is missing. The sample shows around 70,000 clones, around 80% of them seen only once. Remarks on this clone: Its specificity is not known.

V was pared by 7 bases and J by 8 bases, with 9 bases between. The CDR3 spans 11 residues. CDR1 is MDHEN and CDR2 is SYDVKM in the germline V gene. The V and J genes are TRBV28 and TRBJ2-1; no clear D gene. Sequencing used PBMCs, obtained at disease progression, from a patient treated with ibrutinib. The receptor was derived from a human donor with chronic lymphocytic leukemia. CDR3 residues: CASTGYYEQFF. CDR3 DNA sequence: TGTGCCAGCACCGGGTACTATGAGCAGTTCTTC.